These T cell receptor beta chains were read from a single sample in a study of blood T cell repertoires in COVID-19. Only in-frame clones appear in the TCRdb table, and some are missing; sequencing was by immunoSEQ multiplex PCR. The sample carries some 260,000 clones, around nine tenths recorded once. Sequencing was carried out using peripheral blood. These receptors were obtained from a man older than 75 with acute or convalescent COVID-19. The CDR3 runs from the conserved cysteine through the conserved F or W. Fields, in order: CDR3 DNA, CDR3 protein, D gene, J gene, clone size, V gene. The D gene is left open where the match is weak. Expanded clones are given a class, and other clones once, few, many or no size at all.

TGCGCCAGCAGCCCAACTAGCGGGGGCCCCTTGGACGAGCAGTACTTC	CASSPTSGGPLDEQYF	TRBD2	TRBJ2-7	.	TRBV4-3
TGTGCCAGCTCACCAACAGCTAATTCACCCCTCCACTTT	CASSPTANSPLHF	.	TRBJ1-6	.	TRBV18
TGCAGCGTTGACACAGGGGGAAAGAGAACTGAAGCTTTCTTT	CSVDTGGKRTEAFF	TRBD1	TRBJ1-1	.	TRBV29-1
TGCAGCGGTTTAGGGGCTGGGGCCAACGTCCTGACTTTC	CSGLGAGANVLTF	.	TRBJ2-6	.	TRBV29-1
TGTGCCAGCAGCTTGATGTCGGGGGATGGAAACACCATATATTTT	CASSLMSGDGNTIYF	.	TRBJ1-3	.	TRBV5-4
TGTGCCAGCAGTTACGCTAGCGGGGAGCAGTACTTC	CASSYASGEQYF	TRBD2	TRBJ2-7	.	TRBV6-2/TRBV6-3
TGTGCCATCAGTCAGTCGGGGCCTCCTAATGAAAAACTGTTTTTT	CAISQSGPPNEKLFF	.	TRBJ1-4	.	TRBV10-3
TGCGCCAGCAGCTTTACGGGAGGTTCCTACGAGCAGTACTTC	CASSFTGGSYEQYF	TRBD2	TRBJ2-7	.	TRBV5-1
TGTGCCAGCAGAGAAAGCGGGGGGGCCAATGAGCAGTTCTTC	CASRESGGANEQFF	TRBD2	TRBJ2-1	.	TRBV6-6
TGTGCCAGCAGTTCGACTAGCGGGACGTTGCAGTTCTTC	CASSSTSGTLQFF	TRBD2	TRBJ2-1	.	TRBV6-5
TGTGCCAGCAGTGTCCACGGCGGCGGCGATCTAGGAAAACTGTTTTTT	CASSVHGGGDLGKLFF	.	TRBJ1-4	.	TRBV28
TGTGCCAGCTCCGGACAGGGGCTCTATGGCTACACCTTC	CASSGQGLYGYTF	TRBD1	TRBJ1-2	.	TRBV18
TGTGCCAGCAAGGTGCCGGGGTCTTATGGCTACACCTTC	CASKVPGSYGYTF	.	TRBJ1-2	.	TRBV6-5
TGTGCCAGTAGCATTACAGGGGCCGAGGGGCCCCAGCATTTT	CASSITGAEGPQHF	TRBD1	TRBJ1-5	.	TRBV19
TGTGCCACCAGCTACGGGACAGATTCCTACGAGCAGTACTTC	CATSYGTDSYEQYF	TRBD1	TRBJ2-7	.	TRBV15
TGTGCCAGCAGCGTTCATGACGGGTATGGATTCGGTTACGGTAATGAGCAGTTCTTC	CASSVHDGYGFGYGNEQFF	.	TRBJ2-1	.	TRBV9
TGTGCCAGCAGCAAGACTAGCGGGCCTCCCTACAATGAGCAGTTCTTC	CASSKTSGPPYNEQFF	TRBD2	TRBJ2-1	.	TRBV7-2
TGCGCCAGCAGCTTAGACACCTTTAGCTCCTACAATGAGCAGTTCTTC	CASSLDTFSSYNEQFF	.	TRBJ2-1	.	TRBV5-1
TGTGCCAGCAGCACCACTAGCTCCCGCACAGATACGCAGTATTTT	CASSTTSSRTDTQYF	.	TRBJ2-3	.	TRBV7-3
TGTGCCAGCAGCTTAGTGGGACAGGGGGATGAAGCTTTCTTT	CASSLVGQGDEAFF	TRBD1	TRBJ1-1	.	TRBV7-9
TGTGCCAGCAGCGTGACAGGGATCAGGGACACTGAAGCTTTCTTT	CASSVTGIRDTEAFF	TRBD1	TRBJ1-1	.	TRBV9
TGCAGCGTTGAAGTCGCGGTGAACACTGAAGCTTTCTTT	CSVEVAVNTEAFF	.	TRBJ1-1	.	TRBV29-1
TGTGCCAGCAGCTTACAGGGGGCCACCTCCTACGAGCAGTACTTC	CASSLQGATSYEQYF	TRBD1	TRBJ2-7	once	TRBV7-2
TGTGCCAGCAGTTTCCGACAGGACTCTAACTATGGCTACACCTTC	CASSFRQDSNYGYTF	.	TRBJ1-2	.	TRBV6-6
TGTGCCAGCAGCCCACAGGGGTTCTCTTACGAGCAGTACTTC	CASSPQGFSYEQYF	TRBD1	TRBJ2-7	.	TRBV5-4
TGTGCCAGCAGTCTACCCGGACATCAGGGGGGCAATCAGCCCCAGCATTTT	CASSLPGHQGGNQPQHF	TRBD1	TRBJ1-5	.	TRBV28
TGTGCCAGCAGCTTGGCCGGGGCCGGGAGAACCTACGAGCAGTACTTC	CASSLAGAGRTYEQYF	.	TRBJ2-7	.	TRBV5-5
TGTGCCAGCAGCTTAGTGGGACAAGAGTATGGCTACACCTTC	CASSLVGQEYGYTF	.	TRBJ1-2	.	TRBV7-2
TGTGCCAGTAGGGGGGGACTGAACACTGAAGCTTTCTTT	CASRGGLNTEAFF	.	TRBJ1-1	.	TRBV7-8
TGTGCCAGTAGTGCTTGGGGGACAGGGGGCGAGGTAAATCAGCCCCAGCATTTT	CASSAWGTGGEVNQPQHF	TRBD1	TRBJ1-5	.	TRBV19
TGTGCCAGCTCATCCACTAGCGACTCGAGCACAGATACGCAGTATTTT	CASSSTSDSSTDTQYF	TRBD2	TRBJ2-3	.	TRBV18
TGTGCCAGCAGCCGGACAGGGATCGCTGAAGCTTTCTTT	CASSRTGIAEAFF	TRBD1	TRBJ1-1	.	TRBV7-2
TGTGCCAGCAGCCCATCCCGGACAGGGGCAAACTATGGCTACACCTTC	CASSPSRTGANYGYTF	TRBD1	TRBJ1-2	once	TRBV3-1/TRBV3-2
TGCAGCGTTGTGGTTAGCGGATCAGATACGCAGTATTTT	CSVVVSGSDTQYF	.	TRBJ2-3	.	TRBV29-1
TGTGCCAGCAGACGAGTCGATGCGGATGGCTACACCTTC	CASRRVDADGYTF	.	TRBJ1-2	.	TRBV2
TGTGCCAGCAGCGGGAGGGACCGGGAGCAGTTCTTC	CASSGRDREQFF	TRBD2	TRBJ2-1	.	TRBV7-6
TGTGCCAGCAGCTTGGCCAGCGGGGACACAGATACGCAGTATTTT	CASSLASGDTDTQYF	TRBD2	TRBJ2-3	.	TRBV5-8